These T cell receptor beta chains were read from a single sample in a study of blood T cell repertoires in COVID-19. The table came from immunoSEQ multiplex PCR; TCRdb's copy has only in-frame clones and leaves some out. In the table there are over 200,000 clones, roughly 78% of which are singletons. The specimen sequenced was peripheral blood. These TCRs come from a middle-aged woman with acute or convalescent COVID-19. Each CDR3 is given with its conserved first and last residue. The D gene is left open where the match is weak. Size tells how often a clone was seen (once, few, many) or the class of an expanded clone, and some rows leave it out.

CASSLMGQGIVVGGYTF,TGCGCCAGCAGCCTGATGGGACAGGGCATAGTAGTAGGTGGCTACACCTTC,TRBD1,TRBJ1-2,.,TRBV4-3
CASSEAGSTGTYGYTF,TGTGCCAGCAGTGAAGCCGGTTCGACAGGGACATATGGCTACACCTTC,TRBD1,TRBJ1-2,.,TRBV6-1
CAISGDSLNTGELFF,TGTGCCATCAGTGGGGACAGCCTAAACACCGGGGAGCTGTTTTTT,TRBD1,TRBJ2-2,.,TRBV10-3
CASSHNSGGQGEGELFF,TGTGCCAGCTCTCACAATTCCGGAGGACAGGGAGAAGGGGAGCTGTTTTTT,TRBD1,TRBJ2-2,.,TRBV18
CASTESGRPGENTQYF,TGTGCCAGCACCGAAAGCGGGAGGCCGGGGGAAAATACGCAGTATTTT,TRBD2,TRBJ2-3,.,TRBV6-4
CASSLQGYEQYF,TGCGCCAGCAGCCTACAGGGTTACGAGCAGTACTTC,.,TRBJ2-7,.,TRBV5-1
CASTPRGAYEQYF,TGTGCCAGCACCCCCCGAGGTGCCTACGAGCAGTACTTC,.,TRBJ2-7,.,TRBV12-3/TRBV12-4
CASSLASQSDTQYF,TGTGCCAGCAGCTTAGCCTCACAATCAGATACGCAGTATTTT,.,TRBJ2-3,.,TRBV7-6
CASTPSGSGGTDTQYF,TGCGCCAGCACCCCGTCTGGTAGCGGGGGCACAGATACGCAGTATTTT,TRBD2,TRBJ2-3,.,TRBV4-1
CASSIASRGPEAFF,TGTGCCAGTAGTATAGCGAGCAGGGGGCCTGAAGCTTTCTTT,TRBD1,TRBJ1-1,.,TRBV19
CASSDWEGVSADEQFF,TGTGCCAGCAGTGACTGGGAAGGTGTTAGCGCGGATGAGCAGTTCTTC,.,TRBJ2-1,.,TRBV2
CASSQGGTLIIRETQYF,TGTGCCAGCAGCCAAGGGGGGACATTGATTATTCGGGAGACCCAGTACTTC,.,TRBJ2-5,.,TRBV3-1/TRBV3-2
CASRRQETEAFF,TGTGCCAGCAGGAGACAGGAGACTGAAGCTTTCTTT,.,TRBJ1-1,.,TRBV5-6
CASSPPTGGGGYTF,TGTGCCAGCTCACCTCCGACGGGGGGTGGGGGCTACACCTTC,.,TRBJ1-2,.,TRBV18
CATSRDPGNSPLHF,TGTGCCACCAGCAGAGATCCGGGGAATTCACCCCTCCACTTT,.,TRBJ1-6,.,TRBV15
CASRTSDRGNTEAFF,TGTGCCAGCAGAACCTCCGACAGGGGGAACACTGAAGCTTTCTTT,TRBD1,TRBJ1-1,once,TRBV6-6
CASSHVARENTIYF,TGCGCCAGCAGCCACGTCGCCAGGGAAAACACCATATATTTT,.,TRBJ1-3,.,TRBV4-3
CASSGGQGGKETQYF,TGTGCCAGCAGCGGCGGGCAGGGGGGCAAAGAGACCCAGTACTTC,.,TRBJ2-5,.,TRBV11-2
CASSRQPNYGYTF,TGTGCCAGCTCCCGACAGCCTAACTATGGCTACACCTTC,.,TRBJ1-2,.,TRBV6-5
CASSWGDGTYGYTF,TGCGCCAGCAGCTGGGGGGACGGAACCTATGGCTACACCTTC,.,TRBJ1-2,.,TRBV5-1
CASSPWADSYEQYF,TGCGCCAGCAGCCCCTGGGCGGACAGCTACGAGCAGTACTTC,.,TRBJ2-7,once,TRBV5-1
CASSYSRRNTIYF,TGTGCCAGCAGTTACTCGAGGAGAAACACCATATATTTT,.,TRBJ1-3,.,TRBV6-2/TRBV6-3
CASSLAPVSGANVLTF,TGCGCCAGCAGCTTGGCCCCAGTCTCTGGGGCCAACGTCCTGACTTTC,.,TRBJ2-6,.,TRBV5-1
CASSDPRGAGVLQETQYF,TGCGCCAGCAGTGATCCCAGGGGGGCAGGGGTCTTACAAGAGACCCAGTACTTC,.,TRBJ2-5,.,TRBV10-2
CASKYRGHSGNTIYF,TGTGCCAGCAAATACAGGGGGCACTCTGGAAACACCATATATTTT,TRBD1,TRBJ1-3,.,TRBV6-5
CAWIPGLLNTEAFF,TGTGCCTGGATCCCGGGACTTCTGAACACTGAAGCTTTCTTT,.,TRBJ1-1,.,TRBV30
CASSADSNSPLHF,TGTGCCAGCAGTGCCGACAGTAATTCACCCCTCCACTTT,.,TRBJ1-6,.,TRBV2
CASSPRLAGGQETQYF,TGTGCCAGCTCACCGAGACTAGCGGGAGGGCAAGAGACCCAGTACTTC,TRBD2,TRBJ2-5,.,TRBV18
CASSLVRKGGTDTQYF,TGTGCCAGCAGCTTAGTGCGGAAAGGGGGCACAGATACGCAGTATTTT,.,TRBJ2-3,.,TRBV7-2
CASISQGTYGYTF,TGTGCCAGTATCTCCCAGGGGACCTATGGCTACACCTTC,.,TRBJ1-2,.,TRBV19
CASGTGGRGQPQHF,TGTGCCAGCGGAACAGGGGGCCGAGGTCAGCCCCAGCATTTT,TRBD1,TRBJ1-5,.,TRBV2
CASGLAGADTQYF,TGCGCCAGTGGACTAGCGGGAGCAGATACGCAGTATTTT,TRBD2,TRBJ2-3,few,TRBV5-1
CAWSRGHNFNEQFF,TGTGCCTGGAGTAGGGGACACAACTTTAATGAGCAGTTCTTC,.,TRBJ2-1,few,TRBV30
CASSQWSYGYTF,TGTGCCAGCAGCCAATGGAGTTATGGCTACACCTTC,.,TRBJ1-2,.,TRBV3-1/TRBV3-2
CASSMGLSSYEQYF,TGTGCCAGTAGTATGGGACTGAGCTCCTACGAGCAGTACTTC,.,TRBJ2-7,.,TRBV19
CASSLAPTSGGRIYYEQYF,TGTGCCAGCAGCTTAGCTCCGACTAGCGGGGGGCGGATCTATTACGAGCAGTACTTC,TRBD2,TRBJ2-7,.,TRBV11-2
CATSDFSLAEQFF,TGTGCCACCAGTGATTTTTCGCTAGCAGAGCAGTTCTTC,.,TRBJ2-1,few,TRBV24-1
CAWSVWGLAGTYEQYF,TGTGCCTGGAGTGTATGGGGCCTAGCGGGCACCTACGAGCAGTACTTC,TRBD2,TRBJ2-7,.,TRBV30
CASSSEGNYGYTF,TGTGCCAGTTCCTCTGAGGGAAACTATGGCTACACCTTC,.,TRBJ1-2,once,TRBV19
CASSRRLAGKVEQYF,TGTGCCAGCAGCCGCCGACTAGCGGGAAAGGTCGAGCAGTACTTC,TRBD2,TRBJ2-7,.,TRBV7-2
CASSSPSLAGEETQYF,TGTGCCAGCAGCTCCCCGAGTCTAGCGGGAGAAGAGACCCAGTACTTC,TRBD2,TRBJ2-5,.,TRBV5-5
CASSQPGQLNTEAFF,TGCGCCAGCAGCCAGCCAGGACAGTTGAACACTGAAGCTTTCTTT,.,TRBJ1-1,.,TRBV4-1
CASSLGREGDTQYF,TGCGCCAGCAGCTTGGGGCGGGAGGGTGATACGCAGTATTTT,TRBD2,TRBJ2-3,few,TRBV5-1
CASSLARGETQYF,TGTGCCAGCAGTTTAGCGCGAGGAGAGACCCAGTACTTC,.,TRBJ2-5,once,TRBV12-3/TRBV12-4
CAWSRGSLRDQPQHF,TGTGCCTGGAGTCGAGGGTCTCTAAGGGATCAGCCCCAGCATTTT,.,TRBJ1-5,.,TRBV30
CASSSAGGDQPQHF,TGTGCCAGCAGCTCTGCAGGGGGCGATCAGCCCCAGCATTTT,TRBD1,TRBJ1-5,.,TRBV7-8
CSAQGQAGTGELFF,TGCAGCGCCCAGGGACAGGCGGGCACCGGGGAGCTGTTTTTT,TRBD1,TRBJ2-2,.,TRBV29-1
CASSQGYLGGGAREQFF,TGTGCCAGCAGCCAAGGGTATTTGGGTGGCGGGGCCCGTGAGCAGTTCTTC,.,TRBJ2-1,.,TRBV4-2
CASSGTLAGGYNEQFF,TGTGCCAGCAGCGGCACGCTAGCGGGAGGTTACAATGAGCAGTTCTTC,TRBD2,TRBJ2-1,.,TRBV7-8
CASSPTGYRMDGYTF,TGCGCCAGCAGTCCCACCGGGTACAGGATGGATGGCTACACCTTC,.,TRBJ1-2,.,TRBV5-1
CASSPAGQGAHF,TGTGCCAGCAGCCCGGCGGGACAGGGAGCCCATTTC,TRBD1,TRBJ1-2,.,TRBV7-8
CASSPLRGLEVVDTQYF,TGTGCCAGCAGCCCCCTCCGCGGACTAGAAGTCGTAGATACGCAGTATTTT,TRBD2,TRBJ2-3,.,TRBV3-1/TRBV3-2
CASSLSWGGQGEQFF,TGCGCCAGCAGCTTGTCGTGGGGGGGCCAAGGTGAGCAGTTCTTC,.,TRBJ2-1,.,TRBV5-1
CASSPGFSGNTIYF,TGTGCCAGCAGCCCGGGTTTCTCTGGAAACACCATATATTTT,.,TRBJ1-3,.,TRBV5-4
CASSPRTGGDFYEQYF,TGTGCCAGCAGCCCTAGGACAGGGGGCGACTTCTACGAGCAGTACTTC,TRBD1,TRBJ2-7,.,TRBV7-9
CASSLAGTGGLYEQYF,TGCGCCAGCAGCTTAGCCGGGACAGGGGGCCTATACGAGCAGTACTTC,TRBD1,TRBJ2-7,.,TRBV5-1
CASSEFPLANTGELFF,TGCGCCAGCAGTGAGTTTCCACTAGCGAACACCGGGGAGCTGTTTTTT,.,TRBJ2-2,.,TRBV10-1
CSVPNRGGETQYF,TGCAGCGTTCCCAACAGGGGAGGAGAGACCCAGTACTTC,.,TRBJ2-5,.,TRBV29-1
CASSYSAGSYEQYF,TGTGCCAGCAGTTATTCAGCGGGATCCTACGAGCAGTACTTC,TRBD2,TRBJ2-7,few,TRBV6-6
CASSLRDSFAIQYF,TGTGCCAGCAGCCTCCGGGACAGTTTTGCCATTCAGTACTTC,TRBD1,TRBJ2-4,.,TRBV7-9